What follows are 22 T cell receptor beta chains derived from one specimen sequenced in a study of CD8 T cells in Susac syndrome. Random hexamers were used to reverse transcribe roughly 0.45 to 1 ug of RNA. TCRdb ran MiXCR on the immunoSEQ multiplex PCR reads and lists one entry per CDR3 protein. This table holds under 200,000 distinct CDR3 sequences, around 95% found once. Source material: CD4+ T cells from PBMCs. These receptors all stem from a human donor in good health.

V and J are TRBV5-7 and TRBJ2-5; TRBD2 matches 13 bases. TRBV5-7 is filed as an ORF, its function uncertain. This CDR3 has 15 residues. Trimming cost V 4 bases and J 2 bases; bases outside gene matches: 2. CDR3 DNA sequence: TGTGCCAGCAGCGGGACTAGCGGGATTCAAGAGACCCAGTACTTC. It translates to CASSGTSGIQETQYF.

The rearrangement joins TRBV4-1 to TRBJ1-2; D not certain. Germline-derived CDR1 and CDR2 are MGHRA and YSYEKL. Trimming took off 6 bases at V and 0 bases at J, with 14 bases between the two ends. The CDR3 has 15 residues. The CDR3 region has the DNA TGCGCCAGCAGGACCCCGGGAAATACTAACTATGGCTACACCTTC. It specifies CASRTPGNTNYGYTF.

V and J are TRBV12-3 or TRBV12-4 and TRBJ2-1; no definite D call. V shed 3 bases and J shed 5 bases, with 8 bases lying between them. This CDR3 has 13 residues. DNA for the CDR3: TGTGCCAGCAGTTTTGAAGTTCACAATGAGCAGTTCTTC. Translating it yields CASSFEVHNEQFF.

The rearrangement links TRBV14 to TRBJ2-5, with D possibly being TRBD2 (6 bases). Germline CDR1 reads SGHDN; CDR2 reads FVKESK. V was trimmed by 0 bases and J by 7 bases, leaving 15 bases between them. This CDR3 has 15 residues. The chain's CDR3 is CASSQDWGGSRTQYF. The CDR3 nucleotides are TGTGCCAGCAGCCAAGATTGGGGAGGCTCTAGGACCCAGTACTTC. Complete variable domain (other parts from reference TRBV14 and TRBJ2-5): EAGVTQFPSHSVIEKGQTVTLRCDPISGHDNLYWYRRVMGKEIKFLLHFVKESKQDESGMPNNRFLAERTGGTYSTLKVQPAELEDSGVYFCASSQDWGGSRTQYFGPGTRLLVL.

The chain has TRBV25-1 and TRBJ1-6; TRBD1 might be the D (5 bases). The CDR3 spans 13 residues. CDR1 and CDR2 (germline): MGHDK, SYGVNS. V was pared by 6 bases and J by 8 bases, with 11 bases between. The CDR3 DNA reads TGTGCCAGCAGGCAGGGTGGAGATTCACCCCTCCACTTT. Translation: CASRQGGDSPLHF.

The CDR3 here is CASSSEGLQYNEQFF. The CDR3 DNA reads as TGTGCCAGCAGCTCCGAGGGACTTCAATACAATGAGCAGTTCTTC. The chain uses TRBV7-9 and TRBJ2-1; possible D gene TRBD2, 6 bases. The V gene's germline CDR1 is SEHNR and CDR2 FQNEAQ (reference sequence). The length of the CDR3 is 15 residues. The V and J ends lost 4 bases and 4 bases respectively, with 14 bases between them.

This clonotype appeared a single time. The chain carries TRBV28 and TRBJ2-1, with 13 bases matching TRBD2. This CDR3 has 17 residues. The trim removed 2 bases at V and 3 bases at J, leaving 4 bases unmatched. Germline CDR1 MDHEN, CDR2 SYDVKM. The CDR3 DNA is TGTGCCAGCAGTTTAGGGACTAGCGGGACATTCTACAATGAGCAGTTCTTC. This gives the protein CASSLGTSGTFYNEQFF.

This chain uses TRBV4-2 with TRBJ2-2, with TRBD1 as a possible D gene (6 bases). The ends were cut back, 4 bases at V and 4 bases at J, with 13 bases in the middle. The CDR3 spans 15 residues. Germline CDR1 is LGHNA and CDR2 is YNFKEQ. The CDR3 is CASSRPGASTGELFF. CDR3 nucleotides: TGTGCCAGCAGCCGACCAGGGGCAAGCACCGGGGAGCTGTTTTTT.

The chain joins TRBV3-1 to TRBJ2-5, with D unclear. There are 15 residues in the CDR3. CDR1 is LGHDT and CDR2 is YNNKEL in the germline V gene (reference sequence). V lost 4 bases to trimming and J lost 5 bases, with 17 bases between them. The CDR3 bases are TGTGCCAGCAGCCCTAGGAGAGCCAATCCGGAGACCCAGTACTTC. As protein: CASSPRRANPETQYF.

This sequence joins TRBV20-1 and TRBJ2-3; D unresolved. The CDR3 consists of 14 residues. Germline assignment: CDR1 DFQATT and CDR2 SNEGSKA (reference sequence). The V end was cut by 0 bases, the J end by 0 bases, with 7 bases between. In nucleotides, the CDR3 is TGCAGTGCTAGAGAATTGACAAGCACAGATACGCAGTATTTT. This sequence encodes CSARELTSTDTQYF.

The J gene is TRBJ2-7, the V gene TRBV12-3 or TRBV12-4; 7 nucleotides agree with TRBD1. V lost 6 bases, J lost 6 bases, and 14 bases stayed unmatched. The CDR3 length is 15 residues. This CDR3 reads CASRPGTAIGFEQYF. The CDR3 DNA is TGTGCCAGCAGGCCCGGGACAGCGATCGGTTTCGAGCAGTACTTC.

This chain uses TRBV5-4 with TRBJ2-1; possibly TRBD2 for D (5 bases). The ends were cut back, 2 bases at V and 0 bases at J, with 12 bases in the middle. The CDR3 contains 16 residues. The germline V gene has CDR1 SGHNT and CDR2 YYREEE (reference sequence). The CDR3 DNA sequence: TGTGCCAGCAGCTTTCCTCTAGCTAGCTCCTACAATGAGCAGTTCTTC. Its translation is CASSFPLASSYNEQFF.

The gene calls are TRBV9 and TRBJ2-5, with D possibly being TRBD2 (5 bases). Trimming pared 6 bases from V and 5 bases from J, leaving 14 bases between. The CDR3 is made up of 13 amino acids. Germline values: CDR1 SGDLS, CDR2 YYNGEE. CDR3 amino acids: CASTGGSAETQYF. The CDR3, as DNA: TGTGCCAGCACTGGAGGTAGCGCGGAGACCCAGTACTTC.

This sequence joins TRBV18 and TRBJ1-1, with a weak D call TRBD1 (5 bases). Trimming removed 0 bases at V and 1 base at J, with 6 bases between. The CDR3 contains 14 residues. Germline assignment: CDR1 KGHSH and CDR2 LQKENI. The CDR3 loop is CASSPPGGNTEAFF. CDR3 sequence (DNA): TGTGCCAGCTCACCACCGGGGGGGAACACTGAAGCTTTCTTT. Supplemented by reference TRBV18 and TRBJ1-1, the full variable domain reads NAGVMQNPRHLVRRRGQEARLRCSPMKGHSHVYWYRQLPEEGLKFMVYLQKENIIDESGMPKERFSAEFPKEGPSILRIQQVVRGDSAAYFCASSPPGGNTEAFFGQGTRLTVV.

The chain recombines TRBV15 with TRBJ2-3, with D uncertain. The V and J ends lost 2 bases and 2 bases respectively, with 14 bases between them. Per germline, CDR1 LNHNV and CDR2 YYDKDF (reference sequence). This CDR3 region has 16 residues. The CDR3 protein is CATSRYRPDTTDTQYF. The CDR3 nucleotides are TGTGCCACCAGCAGATATAGGCCAGACACCACAGATACGCAGTATTTT.

The chain joins TRBV11-2 to TRBJ2-7, with no clear D. The CDR3 extends over 12 amino acids. The V gene's germline CDR1 is SGHAT and CDR2 FQNNGV. The germline V and J ends were trimmed by 4 bases and 3 bases, with 7 bases remaining between them. CDR3 DNA: TGTGCCAGCAGCTCAGACAACTACGAGCAGTACGTC. Its translation is CASSSDNYEQYV.

The chain uses TRBV29-1 and TRBJ1-5, with D maybe TRBD1 (6 bases). V lost 6 bases, J lost 6 bases, and 15 bases lay in between. The germline gives CDR1 SQVTM, CDR2 ANQGSEA. The CDR3 is 13 residues long. The chain's CDR3 is CSVITGTFQPQHF. The CDR3 DNA reads TGCAGCGTCATTACAGGGACTTTTCAGCCCCAGCATTTT.

This chain uses TRBV9 with TRBJ1-2; D perhaps matches TRBD1 (5 bases). The CDR3 length is 14 residues. Germline loops: CDR1 SGDLS, CDR2 YYNGEE. V was clipped by 0 bases and J by 2 bases, with 8 bases between them. Here the CDR3 DNA reads TGTGCCAGCAGCGTAGGGGGCGGAAACTATGGCTACACCTTC. Amino acid sequence: CASSVGGGNYGYTF.

A single count supports this clonotype. The chain employs TRBV20-1 and TRBJ2-7; 7 bases map to TRBD1. From germline, CDR1 is DFQATT and CDR2 SNEGSKA (reference sequence). The V segment lost 4 bases and the J segment 3 bases; nucleotides outside the gene matches: 3. The CDR3 totals 12 residues. The CDR3 coding sequence is TGCAGTGCTAAGAGGACAGGCTACGAGCAGTACGTC. Protein sequence: CSAKRTGYEQYV.

The rearrangement links TRBV29-1 to TRBJ1-2; 11 bases map to TRBD1. Germline values: CDR1 SQVTM, CDR2 ANQGSEA. The CDR3 sequence is 16 residues long. With V trimmed by 7 bases and J by 4 bases, 14 bases remained unmatched. The CDR3 spells CSAAGTGGVGLYGYTF. In nucleotides, the CDR3 is TGCAGCGCCGCCGGGACAGGGGGAGTTGGCCTCTATGGCTACACCTTC.

This clonotype was counted once. V usage is TRBV24-1 and J usage is TRBJ2-7; 8 positions agree with TRBD1. The CDR3 contains 15 residues. Trimming took 2 bases from V and 6 from J; bases not matched to a gene: 8. From germline, CDR1 is KGHDR and CDR2 SFDVKD. The CDR3 here is CATSDSGQGGIEQYV. The CDR3 nucleotides read TGTGCCACCAGTGATTCAGGACAGGGAGGTATCGAGCAGTACGTC.

This chain connects TRBV13 to TRBJ2-7; 11 positions match TRBD2. Germline V gene lookup returns CDR1 PRHDT and CDR2 FYEKMQ (reference sequence). V gave up 5 bases and J gave up 3 bases; unmatched junction bases: 3. The CDR3 contains 14 residues. The CDR3 DNA is TGTGCCAGCAGCGAGGGACTAGCGGACTACGAGCAGTACGTC. It is translated as CASSEGLADYEQYV.